The rows below give T cell receptor beta chains drawn from one sample of a study of CXCR3-negative and CXCR3-positive naive CD8 T cells. TCRdb derives one entry per CDR3 protein from the 5' RACE reads, leaving out DNA. The sample totals about 130,000 distinct CDR3 sequences. The sequenced material came from naive CXCR3- CD8+ T cells from blood. All receptors come from a human donor in good health. Some clones in this sample may be carry-over from other donors' samples. Both conserved end residues are part of each CDR3.

v_gene: TRBV30
j_gene: TRBJ2-7
CDR3aa: CAWDTGQRSYEQYF

v_gene: TRBV15
j_gene: TRBJ2-7
CDR3aa: CATSGTSGSAEQYF

v_gene: TRBV29-1
j_gene: TRBJ1-1
CDR3aa: CSVELPSGQGNTEAFF

v_gene: TRBV25-1
j_gene: TRBJ1-1
CDR3aa: CASSAGQNTEAFF

v_gene: TRBV9
j_gene: TRBJ2-1
CDR3aa: CASSVLGGDLSYNEQFF

v_gene: TRBV20-1
j_gene: TRBJ2-1
CDR3aa: CTLPGLTYNEQFF

v_gene: TRBV29-1
j_gene: TRBJ1-1
CDR3aa: CSVEGLPINTEAFF

v_gene: TRBV5-1
j_gene: TRBJ2-7
CDR3aa: CASSLVAQLGSSSYEQYF

v_gene: TRBV9
j_gene: TRBJ2-3
CDR3aa: CASSVAGGRTDTQYF

v_gene: TRBV25-1
j_gene: TRBJ2-3
CDR3aa: CASSKGDSTDTQYF

v_gene: TRBV12-3/TRBV12-4
j_gene: TRBJ2-1
CDR3aa: CASGRSSYNEQFF

v_gene: TRBV10-3
j_gene: TRBJ1-1
CDR3aa: CAIKVDGTVNTEAFF

v_gene: TRBV5-5
j_gene: TRBJ2-1
CDR3aa: CASLERGNEQFF

v_gene: TRBV6-2/TRBV6-3
j_gene: TRBJ2-2
CDR3aa: CASRTLQGAGTIANTGELFF

v_gene: TRBV5-1
j_gene: TRBJ1-4
CDR3aa: CASSLDVDLNEKLFF

v_gene: TRBV3-1
j_gene: TRBJ2-7
CDR3aa: CASSQASYEQYF

v_gene: TRBV20-1
j_gene: TRBJ1-1
CDR3aa: CSARDLGGTQAFF

v_gene: TRBV20-1
j_gene: TRBJ1-5
CDR3aa: CSARGPSNQPQHF

v_gene: TRBV7-2
j_gene: TRBJ2-1
CDR3aa: CASSLGLAEHNEQFF

v_gene: TRBV27
j_gene: TRBJ1-1
CDR3aa: CASSPQGANTEAFF

v_gene: TRBV4-1
j_gene: TRBJ1-1
CDR3aa: CASSQDRGGRRTEAFF

v_gene: TRBV7-9
j_gene: TRBJ2-1
CDR3aa: CASSSREGPNEQFF

v_gene: TRBV4-3
j_gene: TRBJ2-1
CDR3aa: CASSQVLAGRLQFF

v_gene: TRBV29-1
j_gene: TRBJ2-7
CDR3aa: CSGGARSGYEQYF

v_gene: TRBV19
j_gene: TRBJ1-1
CDR3aa: CASSWAGTGLNTEAFF

v_gene: TRBV7-9
j_gene: TRBJ1-4
CDR3aa: CASSPFNEKLFF

v_gene: TRBV3-1
j_gene: TRBJ2-2
CDR3aa: CASSQVWPVGELFF

v_gene: TRBV7-8
j_gene: TRBJ1-1
CDR3aa: CASSLEGAGTEAFF

v_gene: TRBV5-1
j_gene: TRBJ1-1
CDR3aa: CASSLEPAGGNTEAFF

v_gene: TRBV9
j_gene: TRBJ2-7
CDR3aa: CASSEYPGPTYEQYF

v_gene: TRBV12-3/TRBV12-4
j_gene: TRBJ2-1
CDR3aa: CASTLRGLFYNEQFF

v_gene: TRBV28
j_gene: TRBJ1-1
CDR3aa: CASSENTEAFF

v_gene: TRBV29-1
j_gene: TRBJ2-2
CDR3aa: CSVEEGYTGELFF

v_gene: TRBV28
j_gene: TRBJ2-3
CDR3aa: CASSLALDRTSTDTQYF

v_gene: TRBV6-1
j_gene: TRBJ1-2
CDR3aa: CASSEAPSPQGGYTF

v_gene: TRBV29-1
j_gene: TRBJ2-1
CDR3aa: CSDLAGDNNEQFF

v_gene: TRBV11-2
j_gene: TRBJ2-2
CDR3aa: CASTIGRVGELFF

v_gene: TRBV7-9
j_gene: TRBJ2-1
CDR3aa: CASSRPFNRDHGNEQFF

v_gene: TRBV7-8
j_gene: TRBJ2-7
CDR3aa: CASSLTGAGSQEQYF

v_gene: TRBV29-1
j_gene: TRBJ2-2
CDR3aa: CSVRQGDRTGELFF

v_gene: TRBV10-3
j_gene: TRBJ2-2
CDR3aa: CAISESSGGATGELFF

v_gene: TRBV10-2
j_gene: TRBJ2-1
CDR3aa: CASSEYAGGWYEQFF

v_gene: TRBV12-3/TRBV12-4
j_gene: TRBJ2-5
CDR3aa: CASSFFGGASSETQYF

v_gene: TRBV29-1
j_gene: TRBJ2-5
CDR3aa: CSVEELVSGGAQETQYF

v_gene: TRBV9
j_gene: TRBJ2-5
CDR3aa: CASSVAEPGETQYF

v_gene: TRBV7-2
j_gene: TRBJ1-3
CDR3aa: CASSLADWDGHQRNTIYF

v_gene: TRBV29-1
j_gene: TRBJ2-1
CDR3aa: CSALVYNEQFF

v_gene: TRBV12-3/TRBV12-4
j_gene: TRBJ2-7
CDR3aa: CASSVGQGWQYF

v_gene: TRBV12-3/TRBV12-4
j_gene: TRBJ2-1
CDR3aa: CASSSLSRATPDEQFF

v_gene: TRBV4-2
j_gene: TRBJ2-3
CDR3aa: CASSQGFAGESDTQYF

v_gene: TRBV28
j_gene: TRBJ1-4
CDR3aa: CASSAGISTNEKLFF

v_gene: TRBV6-6
j_gene: TRBJ2-1
CDR3aa: CASSYSVLAGGRSYNEQFF